This T cell receptor beta chain is from a study of T cell responses to AZD1222 COVID-19 vaccine. Notes on this clone: Other DNA sequences in this specimen translate into the identical CDR3.

This CDR3 is built from 14 residues. Germline V gene sequence: CDR1 KGHSH, CDR2 LQKENI. V lost 3 bases, J lost 1 base, and 10 bases lay in between. Measured with immunoSEQ multiplex PCR; TCRdb has only the in-frame clones, and not every one. This table holds 100,000 to 150,000 clones, approximately 85% found once. This chain connects TRBV18 to TRBJ2-7; TRBD2 is a possible D gene (5 bases). The sequencing used peripheral blood, collected 28 days after the second AZD1222 dose. This clonotype was obtained from an adult who received the AZD1222 COVID-19 vaccine. In nucleotides, the CDR3 is TGTGCCAGCTCACCTGGACTGGCTTCCTACGAGCAGTACTTC. This codes for CASSPGLASYEQYF.